The 25 T cell receptor beta chains below were found in one sample sequenced in a study of cytomegalovirus exposure and HLA in healthy donors. The primer mix had 60 Vbeta and 13 Jbeta primers. Sequencing used immunoSEQ multiplex PCR; TCRdb keeps in-frame clones, though not all of them. The data contain about 76,000 clones, nearly 80% of them singletons. Sequenced: PBMCs. The receptors were gathered from a woman in her 40s in good health and CMV-seropositive.

The chain is built from TRBV7-2 and TRBJ1-2, with 8 bases fitting TRBD1. Trimming took 5 bases from V and 8 from J; bases not matched to a gene: 10. Germline CDR1 and CDR2: SGHTA and FQGNSA. This CDR3 contains 14 residues. The CDR3 spells CASSPLGTGDGYTF. The CDR3 DNA reads as TGTGCCAGCAGCCCGTTGGGGACAGGAGACGGCTACACCTTC.

The chain has TRBV30 and TRBJ1-6; TRBD1 agrees at 8 bases. Trimming cost V 2 bases and J 9 bases; bases outside gene matches: 9. CDR1 is GTSNPN and CDR2 is SVGIG in the germline V gene (reference sequence). The CDR3 runs 15 residues. CDR3 nucleotide sequence: TGTGCCTGGAGTCGCAACAGGGGGTCAGGTTCACCCCTCCACTTT. Amino acids: CAWSRNRGSGSPLHF.

This clone was recorded a few times. V and J are TRBV9 and TRBJ1-2, with a tentative D call TRBD1 (5 bases). Trimming removed 2 bases from V and 1 base from J, with 6 bases in between. Germline V gives CDR1 SGDLS, CDR2 YYNGEE. There are 13 residues in the CDR3. CDR3 amino acids: CASSVGGNYGYTF. The CDR3 region has the DNA TGTGCCAGCAGCGTGGGGGGTAACTATGGCTACACCTTC.

The V gene is TRBV19, the J gene TRBJ2-5; the D gene is possibly TRBD2 (6 bases). Trimming pared 5 bases from V and 11 bases from J, leaving 24 bases between. CDR1 LNHDA and CDR2 SQIVND come from the germline V gene (reference sequence). The CDR3 spans 15 residues. CDR3 sequence: CASSSATGGTWEQYF. CDR3 nucleotides: TGTGCCAGTAGTTCCGCCACCGGGGGAACTTGGGAGCAGTACTTC.

V usage is TRBV20-1 and J usage is TRBJ2-1; D is unclear. The V and J ends lost 2 bases and 9 bases respectively, with 8 bases between them. This CDR3 is 11 amino acids long. Germline CDR1 DFQATT, CDR2 SNEGSKA (reference sequence). CDR3 amino acids: CSARSSSEQFF. Here the CDR3 DNA reads TGCAGTGCTAGAAGTAGCAGTGAGCAGTTCTTC.

The chain combines TRBV28 with TRBJ1-1, with 7 bases matching TRBD1. The junction had 6 bases not matched to a gene; V was cut back by 5 bases and J by 0 bases. CDR3 length equals 15 residues. Germline V gene sequence: CDR1 MDHEN, CDR2 SYDVKM. CDR3 nucleotide sequence: TGTGCCAGCAGTCGGGACAGAAACCTGAACACTGAAGCTTTCTTT. Translation gives CASSRDRNLNTEAFF.

The chain combines TRBV5-5 with TRBJ2-3; D call uncertain. V was shortened by 1 base and J by 4 bases, with 10 bases between the two germline ends. CDR3 length: 14 residues. Germline V lookup: CDR1 SGHKS, CDR2 YYEKEE (reference sequence). The CDR3, as DNA: TGTGCCAGCAGCTTGATCGGTGATCCAGATACGCAGTATTTT. This encodes CASSLIGDPDTQYF.

The chain combines TRBV28 with TRBJ2-7; D uncertain. V dropped 2 bases and J dropped 9 bases, with 11 bases sitting between them. The CDR3 consists of 12 residues. Per the germline V gene, CDR1 is MDHEN and CDR2 is SYDVKM. CDR3 region: CASSLNSRPQYF. The CDR3 DNA reads as TGTGCCAGCAGTTTAAACAGCAGACCGCAGTACTTC.

In DNA, the CDR3 is TGCACCAGCAGCCCTCTAGCGGGGGGCCGTGGGCGGGGAGAGACCCAGTACTTC. As protein: CTSSPLAGGRGRGETQYF. The chain uses TRBV1 and TRBJ2-5; TRBD2 is the table's D call and was not checked against the DNA. TRBV1 is a known pseudogene. The CDR3 runs 18 residues.

This chain joins TRBV29-1 and TRBJ2-2; tentatively, D is TRBD2 (6 bases). The CDR3 runs 15 residues. Germline values: CDR1 SQVTM, CDR2 ANQGSEA. V lost 6 bases and J 4 bases, leaving 18 bases between the germline ends. CDR3 sequence (DNA): TGCAGCGTGGGGGGACGAACCCCTAGCACCGGGGAGCTGTTTTTT. Protein: CSVGGRTPSTGELFF.

This chain joins TRBV28 and TRBJ1-1; maybe TRBD1 (6 bases). Germline CDR1 reads MDHEN; CDR2 reads SYDVKM. Trimming shortened V by 3 bases and J by 11 bases, and 10 bases separated the two germline ends. There are 11 residues in the CDR3. The CDR3 DNA follows: TGTGCCAGCAGTTTGAGCAGGGGTGCTTTCTTT. As protein: CASSLSRGAFF.

The V call is TRBV7-6, the J call TRBJ2-2; D might be TRBD2 (7 bases). Trimming removed 3 bases at V and 4 bases at J, with 15 bases between. Germline loops: CDR1 SGHVS, CDR2 FNYEAQ. The CDR3 length is 16 residues. CDR3 protein: CASSFKRGGATGELFF. The CDR3, as DNA: TGTGCCAGCAGCTTTAAGAGGGGGGGAGCCACCGGGGAGCTGTTTTTT.

The chain links TRBV7-6 to TRBJ1-3; no firm D call. The CDR3 is 15 amino acids. V was clipped by 4 bases and J by 0 bases, with 10 bases between them. Germline CDR1 SGHVS, CDR2 FNYEAQ. The CDR3 region is CASSSQVISGNTIYF. The CDR3, as DNA: TGTGCCAGCAGCTCGCAGGTGATCTCTGGAAACACCATATATTTT.

The chain couples TRBV11-2 to TRBJ1-4; 7 bases line up with TRBD1. The germline gives CDR1 SGHAT, CDR2 FQNNGV. V gave up 6 bases and J gave up 5 bases; unmatched junction bases: 3. The length of the CDR3 is 13 residues. CDR3 amino acids: CASRRGGNEKLFF. CDR3 bases: TGTGCCAGCAGGAGAGGGGGCAATGAAAAACTGTTTTTT. Full variable domain (outside the CDR3, taken from reference TRBV11-2 and TRBJ1-4): EAGVAQSPRYKIIEKRQSVAFWCNPISGHATLYWYQQILGQGPKLLIQFQNNGVVDDSQLPKDRFSAERLKGVDSTLKIQPAKLEDSAVYLCASRRGGNEKLFFGSGTQLSVL.

This sequence joins TRBV4-1 and TRBJ2-5, with 9 nucleotides matching TRBD1. Trimming at V came to 2 bases and at J to 2 bases, leaving 9 bases not matched to a gene. CDR1 is MGHRA and CDR2 is YSYEKL in the germline V gene. The CDR3 covers 17 residues. This CDR3 is CASSQSTGGEYQETQYF. The CDR3 DNA sequence: TGCGCCAGCAGCCAATCAACAGGGGGCGAGTATCAAGAGACCCAGTACTTC.

Concerning this clone itself: At one end the junction does not follow the germline gene, possibly because of a read error. This chain uses TRBV7-2 with TRBJ1-5; 11 bases are a match to TRBD1. The germline gives CDR1 SGHTA, CDR2 FQGNSA. The CDR3 totals 14 residues. The CDR3: CAGSSGQGGQPQHF. The CDR3 DNA is TGTGCCGGCAGCTCGGGACAGGGGGGTCAGCCCCAGCATTTT.

A few counts support this clone. The rearrangement links TRBV28 to TRBJ1-6; a weak D match, TRBD1 (5 bases). The V gene's germline CDR1 is MDHEN and CDR2 SYDVKM. The CDR3 runs 14 residues. Trimming removed 7 bases at V and 7 bases at J, with 14 bases between. CDR3 sequence: CASTRWQGNSPLHF. The CDR3 region has the DNA TGTGCCAGCACAAGGTGGCAGGGCAATTCACCCCTCCACTTT.

V usage is TRBV28 and J usage is TRBJ2-7; D might be TRBD2 (6 bases). CDR3 size: 16 residues. Germline V lookup: CDR1 MDHEN, CDR2 SYDVKM. The ends were cut back, 6 bases at V and 3 bases at J, with 21 bases in the middle. CDR3 DNA sequence: TGTGCCAGCAGCCCCGTTTCCCGGGAGATTAACTACGAGCAGTACTTC. Protein product: CASSPVSREINYEQYF. The full variable domain, its missing parts supplied by reference TRBV28 and TRBJ2-7, is DVKVTQSSRYLVKRTGEKVFLECVQDMDHENMFWYRQDPGLGLRLIYFSYDVKMKEKGDIPEGYSVSREKKERFSLILESASTNQTSMYLCASSPVSREINYEQYFGPGTRLTVT.

V usage is TRBV28 and J usage is TRBJ1-4; 7 bases fit TRBD1. The germline CDR1 and CDR2 sequences are MDHEN and SYDVKM. V dropped 5 bases and J dropped 4; count of bases not matched to a gene: 7. The CDR3 consists of 15 residues. CDR3 region: CASSETGRVNEKLFF. DNA for the CDR3: TGTGCCAGCAGTGAGACAGGGCGGGTTAATGAAAAACTGTTTTTT. The full variable domain, in which reference TRBV28 and TRBJ1-4 provide the parts outside the CDR3, is DVKVTQSSRYLVKRTGEKVFLECVQDMDHENMFWYRQDPGLGLRLIYFSYDVKMKEKGDIPEGYSVSREKKERFSLILESASTNQTSMYLCASSETGRVNEKLFFGSGTQLSVL.

The chain combines TRBV19 with TRBJ2-2; 14 positions agree with TRBD2. The CDR3 extends over 16 amino acids. CDR1 and CDR2 from the germline V gene are LNHDA and SQIVND (reference sequence). The V segment lost 6 bases and the J segment 3 bases; nucleotides outside the gene matches: 3. The CDR3 sequence is CASSRTSGGHTGELFF. In nucleotides, the CDR3 is TGTGCCAGTAGCCGGACTAGCGGGGGGCACACCGGGGAGCTGTTTTTT.

The chain is built from TRBV2 and TRBJ1-1; D unclear. Germline-derived CDR1 and CDR2 are SNHLY and FYNNEI. This CDR3 spans 11 amino acids. The V gene lost 1 base and the J gene lost 8 bases, with 5 bases spanning the gap. DNA of the CDR3: TGTGCCAGCAGTGAAGTAACAGAAGCTTTCTTT. Translated: CASSEVTEAFF.

The gene calls are TRBV19 and TRBJ2-1; weak D call: TRBD1 (6 bases). Germline lookup yields CDR1 LNHDA and CDR2 SQIVND (reference sequence). The CDR3 contains 14 residues. Trimming cost V 5 bases and J 5 bases, with 13 bases left between them. The chain's CDR3 is CASSPTGHHNEQFF. CDR3 in DNA: TGTGCCAGTAGTCCCACGGGACACCACAATGAGCAGTTCTTC.

In this sample, this clone turned up once. This chain joins TRBV18 and TRBJ1-6, with TRBD1 matching over 9 bases. The V and J ends lost 0 bases and 7 bases, in that order; junction bases with no gene match: 7. Germline lookup yields CDR1 KGHSH and CDR2 LQKENI. The CDR3 spans 17 residues. The CDR3 here is CASSPPNPDRGNSPLHF. As DNA, the CDR3 is TGTGCCAGCTCACCACCGAACCCGGACAGGGGAAATTCACCCCTCCACTTT.

The chain employs TRBV7-9 and TRBJ2-3; TRBD2 might be the D (5 bases). Germline lookup yields CDR1 SEHNR and CDR2 FQNEAQ (reference sequence). V shed 1 base and J shed 2 bases, with 10 bases lying between them. The CDR3 runs 15 residues. The CDR3 DNA sequence: TGTGCCAGCAGCTTAGAGACGGGGAACACAGATACGCAGTATTTT. Protein product: CASSLETGNTDTQYF.

In its sample, this clone was seen a few times. This rearrangement joins TRBV6-5 to TRBJ1-2; unclear D gene. Trimming stripped 5 bases from V and 3 bases from J, with 7 bases between. The CDR3 totals 12 residues. The germline CDR1 and CDR2 sequences are MNHEY and SVGAGI. In nucleotides, the CDR3 is TGTGCCAGCAGTAACATGGACTATGGCTACACCTTC. This codes for CASSNMDYGYTF.